This passage covers 5 T cell receptor beta chains from one sample sequenced in a study of shared clonotypes between healthy human individuals. Profiling relied on immunoSEQ multiplex PCR, and the TCRdb table lists in-frame clones only, not all of them. The table lists roughly 1 million clones, around 74% of them singletons. Sample: memory CD4+ T cells sorted from blood. Subset indicated: CD45RA-negative fraction. The receptor source for this set is a young man in good health.

On this clone itself: A read error is possible here, since a much larger clone lies one base away. The chain recombines TRBV7-9 with TRBJ1-4; TRBD1 aligns across 7 bases. J lost 3 bases, V lost 5 bases, and 3 bases had no gene match. Per germline, CDR1 SEHNR and CDR2 FQNEAQ (reference sequence). The CDR3 runs to 14 residues. This CDR3 reads CASSPGQPNEKLFF. The DNA for the CDR3 is TGTGCCAGCAGCCCGGGACAGCCTAATGAAAAACTGTTTTTT.

The chain employs TRBV6-4 and TRBJ1-1, with 11 bases fitting TRBD1. This CDR3 spans 15 amino acids. Looked up from germline, CDR1 is MRHNA and CDR2 is SNTAGT. Unmatched junction bases numbered 8, after V lost 6 bases and J lost 5 bases. CDR3 bases: TGTGCCAGCAGGACGGGACAGGGGGAGTATACTGAAGCTTTCTTT. It is translated as CASRTGQGEYTEAFF.

The chain employs TRBV28 and TRBJ2-5, with 8 bases matching TRBD1. Germline assignment: CDR1 MDHEN and CDR2 SYDVKM. J was trimmed by 5 bases and V by 5 bases; bases with no gene match: 10. CDR3 length equals 15 residues. Here the CDR3 DNA reads TGTGCCAGCAGTGGGCAGGGGGCACGGTGGGAGACCCAGTACTTC. Translated: CASSGQGARWETQYF.

The chain combines TRBV2 with TRBJ2-7, with D perhaps matching TRBD1 or TRBD2 (7 bases each). CDR1 is SNHLY and CDR2 is FYNNEI in the germline V gene. The CDR3 length is 15 residues. Trimming left V 5 bases short and J 3 bases short, with 17 bases between. As DNA, the CDR3 is TGTGCCAGCAGTAACGGCGCAGGGGGGGTCTACGAGCAGTACTTC. Amino acid sequence: CASSNGAGGVYEQYF.

V is TRBV5-6 and J is TRBJ1-5; TRBD1 matches 9 bases. V was pared by 4 bases and J by 2 bases, with 1 base of the junction left unmatched. CDR3 length: 14 amino acids. CDR1 and CDR2 (germline): SGHDT, YYEEEE. CDR3 sequence: CASSGDRGNQPQHF. The DNA for the CDR3 is TGTGCCAGCAGCGGGGACAGGGGCAATCAGCCCCAGCATTTT.